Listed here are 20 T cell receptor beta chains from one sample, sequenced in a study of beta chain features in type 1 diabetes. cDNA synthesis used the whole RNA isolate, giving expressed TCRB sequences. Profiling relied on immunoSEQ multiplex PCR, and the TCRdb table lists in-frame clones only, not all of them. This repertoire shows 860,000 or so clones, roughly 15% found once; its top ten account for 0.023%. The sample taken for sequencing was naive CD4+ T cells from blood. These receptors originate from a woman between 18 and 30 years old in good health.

CDR3 in amino acids: CASSYSGLDIETQYF. CDR3 in DNA: TGTGCCAGCAGTTACTCGGGACTAGATATAGAGACCCAGTACTTC. The V and J genes are TRBV6-5 and TRBJ2-5, with 8 bases matching TRBD2. This CDR3 is built from 15 residues. V gave up 0 bases and J gave up 4 bases; unmatched junction bases: 4. CDR1 and CDR2 from the germline V gene are MNHEY and SVGAGI.

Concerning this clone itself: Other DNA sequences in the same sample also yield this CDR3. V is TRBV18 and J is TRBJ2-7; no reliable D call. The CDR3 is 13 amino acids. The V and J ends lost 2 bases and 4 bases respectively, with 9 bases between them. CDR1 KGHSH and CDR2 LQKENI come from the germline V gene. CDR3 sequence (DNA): TGTGCCAGCTCACCAGGGCAGCCATACGAGCAGTACTTC. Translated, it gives CASSPGQPYEQYF.

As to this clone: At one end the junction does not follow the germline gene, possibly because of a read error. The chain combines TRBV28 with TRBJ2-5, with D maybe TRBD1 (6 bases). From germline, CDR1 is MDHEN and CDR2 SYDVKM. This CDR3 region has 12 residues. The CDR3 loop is CTSNQGLETQYF. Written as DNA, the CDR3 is TGTACCAGCAACCAGGGGTTGGAGACCCAGTACTTC.

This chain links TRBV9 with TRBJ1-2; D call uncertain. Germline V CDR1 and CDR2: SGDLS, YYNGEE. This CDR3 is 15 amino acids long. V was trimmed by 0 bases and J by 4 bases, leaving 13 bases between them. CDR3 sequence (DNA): TGTGCCAGCAGCGTAGAAGCCAGGATAAGCTATGGCTACACCTTC. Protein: CASSVEARISYGYTF.

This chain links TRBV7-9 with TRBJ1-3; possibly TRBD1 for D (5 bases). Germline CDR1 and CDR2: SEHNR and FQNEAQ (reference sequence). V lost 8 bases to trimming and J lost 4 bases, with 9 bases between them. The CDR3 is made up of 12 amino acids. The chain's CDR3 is CASGPGGNTIYF. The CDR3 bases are TGTGCCAGCGGGCCAGGGGGAAACACCATATATTTT.

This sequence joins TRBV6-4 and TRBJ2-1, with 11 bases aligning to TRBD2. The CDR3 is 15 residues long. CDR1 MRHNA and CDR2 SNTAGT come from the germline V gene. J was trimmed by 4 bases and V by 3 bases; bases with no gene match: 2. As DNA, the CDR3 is TGTGCCAGCAGTGATGGGACTAGCGGATACAATGAGCAGTTCTTC. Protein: CASSDGTSGYNEQFF.

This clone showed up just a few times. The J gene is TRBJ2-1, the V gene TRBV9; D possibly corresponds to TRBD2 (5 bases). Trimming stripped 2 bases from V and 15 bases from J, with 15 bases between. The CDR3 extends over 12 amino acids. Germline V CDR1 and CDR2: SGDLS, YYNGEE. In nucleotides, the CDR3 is TGTGCCAGCAGCGTGGTTGCGGGCAGACTGTTCTTC. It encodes CASSVVAGRLFF.

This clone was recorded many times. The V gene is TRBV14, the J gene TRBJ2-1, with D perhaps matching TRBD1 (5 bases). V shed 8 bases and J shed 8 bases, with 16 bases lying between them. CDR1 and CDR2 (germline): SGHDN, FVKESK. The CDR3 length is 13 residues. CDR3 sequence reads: CASGRGRSDEQFF. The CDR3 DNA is TGTGCCAGCGGAAGGGGCCGTTCCGATGAGCAGTTCTTC.

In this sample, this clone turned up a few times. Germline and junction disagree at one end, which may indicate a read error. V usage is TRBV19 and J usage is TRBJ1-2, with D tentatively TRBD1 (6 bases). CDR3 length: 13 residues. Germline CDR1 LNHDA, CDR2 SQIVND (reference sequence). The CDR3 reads CASRFRDTGACAF. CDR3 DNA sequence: TGTGCCAGTAGATTCCGGGACACTGGAGCTTGTGCCTTC.

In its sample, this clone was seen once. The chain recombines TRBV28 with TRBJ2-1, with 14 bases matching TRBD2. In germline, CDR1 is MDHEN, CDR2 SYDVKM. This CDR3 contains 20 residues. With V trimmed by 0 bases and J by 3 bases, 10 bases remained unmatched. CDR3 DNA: TGTGCCAGCAGTTTATGGGGACTAGCGGGAGTCAAGCTACGCTACAATGAGCAGTTCTTC. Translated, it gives CASSLWGLAGVKLRYNEQFF. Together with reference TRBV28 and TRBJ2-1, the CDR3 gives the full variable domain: DVKVTQSSRYLVKRTGEKVFLECVQDMDHENMFWYRQDPGLGLRLIYFSYDVKMKEKGDIPEGYSVSREKKERFSLILESASTNQTSMYLCASSLWGLAGVKLRYNEQFFGPGTRLTVL.

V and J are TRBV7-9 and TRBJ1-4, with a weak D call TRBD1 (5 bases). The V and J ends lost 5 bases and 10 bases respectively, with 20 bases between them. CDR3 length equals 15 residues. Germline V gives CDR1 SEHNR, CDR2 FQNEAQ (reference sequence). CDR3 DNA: TGTGCCAGCAGCAGAACGGGACTAGCGGGAGGAAAACTGTTTTTT. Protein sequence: CASSRTGLAGGKLFF.

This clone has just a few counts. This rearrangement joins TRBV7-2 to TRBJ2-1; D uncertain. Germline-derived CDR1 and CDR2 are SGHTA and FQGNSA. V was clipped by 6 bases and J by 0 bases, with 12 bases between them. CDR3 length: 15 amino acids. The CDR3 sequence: CASSKTVNSYNEQFF. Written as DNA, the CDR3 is TGTGCCAGCAGTAAAACGGTTAACTCCTACAATGAGCAGTTCTTC.

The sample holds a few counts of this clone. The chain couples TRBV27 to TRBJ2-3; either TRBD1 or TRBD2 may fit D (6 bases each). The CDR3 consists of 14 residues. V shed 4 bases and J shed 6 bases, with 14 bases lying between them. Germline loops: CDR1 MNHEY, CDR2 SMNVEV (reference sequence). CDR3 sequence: CASSWRGISDTQYF. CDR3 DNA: TGTGCCAGCAGTTGGAGGGGGATTTCGGATACGCAGTATTTT.

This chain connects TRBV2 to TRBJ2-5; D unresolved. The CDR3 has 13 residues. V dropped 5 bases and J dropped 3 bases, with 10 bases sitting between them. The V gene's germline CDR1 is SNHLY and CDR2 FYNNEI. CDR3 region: CASSRRREETQYF. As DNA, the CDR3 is TGTGCCAGCAGTCGCCGGAGAGAAGAGACCCAGTACTTC.

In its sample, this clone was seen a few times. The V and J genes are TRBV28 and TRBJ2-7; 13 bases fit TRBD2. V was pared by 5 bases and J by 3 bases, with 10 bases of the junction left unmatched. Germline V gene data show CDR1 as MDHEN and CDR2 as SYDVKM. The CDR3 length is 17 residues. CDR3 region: CASSLGRTSGRVYEQYF. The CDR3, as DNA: TGTGCCAGCAGTCTGGGGAGAACTAGCGGGAGGGTCTACGAGCAGTACTTC.

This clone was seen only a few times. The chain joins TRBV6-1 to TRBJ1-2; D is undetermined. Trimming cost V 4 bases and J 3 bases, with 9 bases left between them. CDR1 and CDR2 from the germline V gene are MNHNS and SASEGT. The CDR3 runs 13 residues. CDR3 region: CASSVDRHYGYTF. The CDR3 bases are TGTGCCAGCAGTGTGGACCGGCACTATGGCTACACCTTC.

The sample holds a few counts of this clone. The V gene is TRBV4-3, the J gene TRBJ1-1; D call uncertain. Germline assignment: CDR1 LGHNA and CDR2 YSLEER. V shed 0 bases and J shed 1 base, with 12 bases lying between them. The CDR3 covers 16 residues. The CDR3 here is CASSQDTAAWNTEAFF. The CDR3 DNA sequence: TGCGCCAGCAGCCAAGATACGGCAGCTTGGAACACTGAAGCTTTCTTT.

The DNA of the CDR3 is TGTGCCAGCAGCCCCGGGAACCTAGAGACCCAGTACTTC. It encodes CASSPGNLETQYF. This chain links TRBV6-5 with TRBJ2-5, with D possibly being TRBD2 (5 bases). The CDR3 spans 13 residues. V was pared by 6 bases and J by 4 bases, with 12 bases between. The germline V gene encodes CDR1 MNHEY and CDR2 SVGAGI.

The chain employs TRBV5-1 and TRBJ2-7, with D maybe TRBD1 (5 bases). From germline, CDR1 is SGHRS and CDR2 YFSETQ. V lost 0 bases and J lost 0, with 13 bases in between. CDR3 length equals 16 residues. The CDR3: CASSLAFGQGSYEQYF. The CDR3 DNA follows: TGCGCCAGCAGCTTGGCTTTCGGGCAGGGCTCCTACGAGCAGTACTTC.

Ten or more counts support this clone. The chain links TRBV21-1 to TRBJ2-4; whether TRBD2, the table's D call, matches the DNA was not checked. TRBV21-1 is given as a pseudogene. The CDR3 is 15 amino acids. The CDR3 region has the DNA TGTGCCAGCAGCAAAGACTCGGGTACGGAAAACATTCAGTACTTC. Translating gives CASSKDSGTENIQYF.